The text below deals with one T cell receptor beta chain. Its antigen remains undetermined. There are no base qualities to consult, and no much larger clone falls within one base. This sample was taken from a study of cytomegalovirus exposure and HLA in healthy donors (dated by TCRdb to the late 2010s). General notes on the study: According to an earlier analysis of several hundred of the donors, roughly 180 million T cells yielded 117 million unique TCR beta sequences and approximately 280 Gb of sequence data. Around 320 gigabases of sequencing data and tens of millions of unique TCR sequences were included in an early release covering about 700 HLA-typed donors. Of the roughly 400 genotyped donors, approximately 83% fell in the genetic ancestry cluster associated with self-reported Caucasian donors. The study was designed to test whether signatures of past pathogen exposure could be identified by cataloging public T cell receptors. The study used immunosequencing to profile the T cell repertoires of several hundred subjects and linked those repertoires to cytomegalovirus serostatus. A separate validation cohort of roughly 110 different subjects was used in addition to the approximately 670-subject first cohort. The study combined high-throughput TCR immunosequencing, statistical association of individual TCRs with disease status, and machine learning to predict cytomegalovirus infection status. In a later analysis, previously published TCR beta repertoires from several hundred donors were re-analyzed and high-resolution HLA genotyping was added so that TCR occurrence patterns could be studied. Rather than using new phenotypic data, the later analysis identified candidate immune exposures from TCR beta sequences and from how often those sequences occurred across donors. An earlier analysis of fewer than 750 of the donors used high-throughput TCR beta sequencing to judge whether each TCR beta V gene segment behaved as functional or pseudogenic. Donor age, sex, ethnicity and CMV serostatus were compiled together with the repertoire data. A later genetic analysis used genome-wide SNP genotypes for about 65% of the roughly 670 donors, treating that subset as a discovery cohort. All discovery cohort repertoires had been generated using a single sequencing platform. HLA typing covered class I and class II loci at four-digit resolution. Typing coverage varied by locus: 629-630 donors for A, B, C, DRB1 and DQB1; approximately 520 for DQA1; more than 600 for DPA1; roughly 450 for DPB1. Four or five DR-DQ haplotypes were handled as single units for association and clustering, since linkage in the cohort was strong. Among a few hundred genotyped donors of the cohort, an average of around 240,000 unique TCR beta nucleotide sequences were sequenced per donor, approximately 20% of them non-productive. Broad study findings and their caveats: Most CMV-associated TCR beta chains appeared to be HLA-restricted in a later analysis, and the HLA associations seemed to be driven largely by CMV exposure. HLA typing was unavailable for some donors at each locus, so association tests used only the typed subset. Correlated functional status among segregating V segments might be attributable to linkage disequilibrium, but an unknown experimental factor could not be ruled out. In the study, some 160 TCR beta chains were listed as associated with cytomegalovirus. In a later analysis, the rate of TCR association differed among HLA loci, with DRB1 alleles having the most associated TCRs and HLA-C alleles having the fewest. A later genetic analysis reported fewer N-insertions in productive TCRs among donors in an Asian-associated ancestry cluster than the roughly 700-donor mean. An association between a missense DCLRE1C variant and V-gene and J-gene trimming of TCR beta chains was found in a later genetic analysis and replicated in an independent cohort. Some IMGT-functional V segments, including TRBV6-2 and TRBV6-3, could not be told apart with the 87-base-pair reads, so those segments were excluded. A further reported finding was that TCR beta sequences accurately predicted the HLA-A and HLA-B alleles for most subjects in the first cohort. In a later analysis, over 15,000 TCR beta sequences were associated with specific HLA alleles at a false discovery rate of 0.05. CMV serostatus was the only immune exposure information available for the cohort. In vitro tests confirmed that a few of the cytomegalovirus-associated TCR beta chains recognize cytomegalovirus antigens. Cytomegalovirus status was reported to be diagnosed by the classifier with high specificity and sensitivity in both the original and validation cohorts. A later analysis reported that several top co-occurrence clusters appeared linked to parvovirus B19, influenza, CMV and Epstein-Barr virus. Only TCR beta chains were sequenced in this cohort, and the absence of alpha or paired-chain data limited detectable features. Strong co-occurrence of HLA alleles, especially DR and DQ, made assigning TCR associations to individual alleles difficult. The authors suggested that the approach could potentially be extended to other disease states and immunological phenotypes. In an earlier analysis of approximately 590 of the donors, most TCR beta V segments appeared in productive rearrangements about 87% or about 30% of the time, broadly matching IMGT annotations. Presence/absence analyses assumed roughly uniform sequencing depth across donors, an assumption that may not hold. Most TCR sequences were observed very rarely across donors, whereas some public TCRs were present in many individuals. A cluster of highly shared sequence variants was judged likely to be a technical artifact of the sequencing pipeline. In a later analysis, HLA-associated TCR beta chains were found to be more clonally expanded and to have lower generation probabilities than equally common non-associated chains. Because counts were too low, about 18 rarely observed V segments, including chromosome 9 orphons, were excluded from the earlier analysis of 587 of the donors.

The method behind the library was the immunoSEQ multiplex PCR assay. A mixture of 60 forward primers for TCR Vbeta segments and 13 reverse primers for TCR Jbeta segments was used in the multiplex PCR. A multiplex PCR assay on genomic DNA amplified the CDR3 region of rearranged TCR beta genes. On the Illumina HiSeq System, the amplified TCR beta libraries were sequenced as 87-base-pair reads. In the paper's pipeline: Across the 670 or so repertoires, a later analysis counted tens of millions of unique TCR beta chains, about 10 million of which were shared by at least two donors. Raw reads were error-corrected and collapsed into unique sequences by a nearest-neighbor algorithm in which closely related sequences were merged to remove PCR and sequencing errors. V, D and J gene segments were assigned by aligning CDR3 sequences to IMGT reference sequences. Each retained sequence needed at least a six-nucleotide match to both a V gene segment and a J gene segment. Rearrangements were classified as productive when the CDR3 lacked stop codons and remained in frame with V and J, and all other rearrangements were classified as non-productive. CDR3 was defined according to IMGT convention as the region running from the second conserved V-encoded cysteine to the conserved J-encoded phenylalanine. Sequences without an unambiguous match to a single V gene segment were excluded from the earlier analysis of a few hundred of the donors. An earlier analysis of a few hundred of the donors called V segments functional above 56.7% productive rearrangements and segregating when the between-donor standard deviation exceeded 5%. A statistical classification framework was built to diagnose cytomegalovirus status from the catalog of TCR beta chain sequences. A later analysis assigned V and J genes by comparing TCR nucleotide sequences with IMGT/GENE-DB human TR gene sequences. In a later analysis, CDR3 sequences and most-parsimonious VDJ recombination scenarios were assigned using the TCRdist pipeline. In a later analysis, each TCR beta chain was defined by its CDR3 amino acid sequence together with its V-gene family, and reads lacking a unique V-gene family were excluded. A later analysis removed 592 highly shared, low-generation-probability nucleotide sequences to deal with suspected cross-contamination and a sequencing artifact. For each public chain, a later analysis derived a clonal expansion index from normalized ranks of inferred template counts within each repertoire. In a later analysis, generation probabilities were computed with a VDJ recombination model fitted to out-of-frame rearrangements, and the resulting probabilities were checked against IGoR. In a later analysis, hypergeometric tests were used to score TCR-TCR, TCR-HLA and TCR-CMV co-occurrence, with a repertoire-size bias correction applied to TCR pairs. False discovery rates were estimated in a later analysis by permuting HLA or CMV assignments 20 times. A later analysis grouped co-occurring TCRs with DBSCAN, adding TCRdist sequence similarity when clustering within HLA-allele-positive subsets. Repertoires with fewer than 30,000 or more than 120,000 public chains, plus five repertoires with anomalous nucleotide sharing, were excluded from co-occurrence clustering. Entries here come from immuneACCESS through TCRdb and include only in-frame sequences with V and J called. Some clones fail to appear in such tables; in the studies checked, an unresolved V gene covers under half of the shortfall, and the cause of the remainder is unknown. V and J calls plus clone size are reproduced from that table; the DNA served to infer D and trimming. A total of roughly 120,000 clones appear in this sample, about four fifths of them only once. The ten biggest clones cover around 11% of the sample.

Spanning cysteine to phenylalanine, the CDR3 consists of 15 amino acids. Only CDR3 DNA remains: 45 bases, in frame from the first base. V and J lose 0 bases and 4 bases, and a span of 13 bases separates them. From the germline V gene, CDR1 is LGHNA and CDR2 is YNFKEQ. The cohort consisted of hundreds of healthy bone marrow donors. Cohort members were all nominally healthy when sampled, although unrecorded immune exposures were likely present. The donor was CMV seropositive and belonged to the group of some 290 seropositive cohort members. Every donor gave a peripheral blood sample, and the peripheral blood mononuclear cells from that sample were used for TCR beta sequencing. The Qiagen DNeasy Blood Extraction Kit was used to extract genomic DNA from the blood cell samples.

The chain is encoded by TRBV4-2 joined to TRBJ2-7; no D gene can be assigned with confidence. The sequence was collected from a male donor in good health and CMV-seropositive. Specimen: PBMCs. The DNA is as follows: TGTGCCAGCAGCCAAGAAAGGCCAGTCGGGTACGAGCAGTACTTC. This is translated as CASSQERPVGYEQYF.